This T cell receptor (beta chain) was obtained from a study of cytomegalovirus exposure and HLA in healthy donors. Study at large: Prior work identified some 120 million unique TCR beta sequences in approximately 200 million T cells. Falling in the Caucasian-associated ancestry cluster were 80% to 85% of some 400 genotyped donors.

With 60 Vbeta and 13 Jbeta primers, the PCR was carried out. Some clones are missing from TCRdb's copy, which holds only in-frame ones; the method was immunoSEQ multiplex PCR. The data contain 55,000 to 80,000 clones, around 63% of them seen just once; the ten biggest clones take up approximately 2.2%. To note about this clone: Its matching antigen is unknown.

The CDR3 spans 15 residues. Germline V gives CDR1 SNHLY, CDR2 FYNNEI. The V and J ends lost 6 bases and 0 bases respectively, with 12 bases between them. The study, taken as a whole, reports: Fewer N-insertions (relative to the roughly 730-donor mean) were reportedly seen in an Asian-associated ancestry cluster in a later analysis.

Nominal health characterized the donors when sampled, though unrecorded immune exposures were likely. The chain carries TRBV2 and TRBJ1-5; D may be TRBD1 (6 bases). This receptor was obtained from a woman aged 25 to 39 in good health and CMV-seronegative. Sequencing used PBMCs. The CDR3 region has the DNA TGTGCCAGCAGCTGGACAGTTTATAGCAATCAGCCCCAGCATTTT. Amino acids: CASSWTVYSNQPQHF.